This T cell receptor (beta chain) was recorded in a study of early T cells in non-severe SARS-CoV-2 infection (dated by TCRdb to the early 2020s). Background on the whole study: TCR sequencing used bulk RNA from unsorted whole blood, so alpha and beta chains could not be paired. On the study overall, not on this receptor specifically: VDJdb matching was skewed toward anti-spike CD8 responses, so virus-specific expansions were likely underestimated and private and CD4 specificities were missed.

About this clonotype: Its antigen specificity is not known. No base quality values were provided; no much bigger clone lies one nucleotide off.

V was cut back by 1 base and J by 4 bases, leaving a gap of 17 bases between them. In the germline V gene, CDR1 corresponds to LGHNA and CDR2 to YSLEER. The CDR3 numbers 16 residues from cysteine through phenylalanine. The retained sequence is limited to the CDR3, 48 bases, with the frame set at the first base. The method behind the library was 5' RACE. The sample was run on a NextSeq 500. To correct for sequencing error and PCR bias, the TCR library protocol tagged individual cDNA molecules with unique molecular identifiers. Both TCR alpha and beta chains were sequenced, and tight co-correlation was observed between alpha and beta sequence abundances in each sample. From the authors' description of their analysis: Decombinator V4 was used to annotate the V gene, J gene and CDR3 of the TCR sequences. Expanded TCRs were defined as changing significantly between any two time points under a Poisson model with p below 0.0001. Abundances of TCRs were expressed as counts per million after normalisation to the total number of TCRs sequenced in each sample. MAIT TCRs were defined by TRAV1-2 paired with TRAJ12, TRAJ20 or TRAJ33, and iNKT TCRs by TRAV10 paired with TRAJ18. VDJdb, accessed 1 November 2021, was searched for CMV, EBV and SARS-CoV-2 annotated TCRs, excluding TCRs annotated for multiple antigens. TCRdb took the public reads, trimmed them with fastp at Q25, ran MiXCR for clone calling and kept in-frame beta chains. Merged by CDR3 protein, the rows form single entries marked with the most common genes and DNA. Here the V and J calls rest on TCRdb's processing, not on the authors' analysis. The sample table holds fewer than 40,000 distinct CDR3 sequences, of which under 8% were seen once. The ten largest account for about 5.5% of the sample.

This was a case-control study nested in a cohort of healthcare workers in London, UK, who had nasopharyngeal swab PCR tests and blood samples taken every week. Healthcare workers were recruited during the week of the UK lockdown, between 23 and 31 March 2020, and followed weekly for up to roughly 15 weeks. The TCR comes from an adult who was a healthcare worker with PCR-confirmed SARS-CoV-2 infection or an uninfected control (not recorded which). The sequencing sample was made of whole blood. The rearrangement joined TRBV4-3 to TRBJ2-7, with the D gene not confidently named. This receptor carries the CDR3 CASSQAQDVGIYEQYF. DNA sequence: TGCGCCAGCAGCCAAGCCCAAGACGTCGGCATTTACGAGCAGTACTTC.